These 8 T cell receptor beta chains came from one sample sequenced in a study of shared clonotypes between healthy human individuals. Clones were sequenced by immunoSEQ multiplex PCR, and TCRdb holds only the in-frame ones, with some missing. The sample consists of around 700,000 clones, approximately 79% of them appearing once. Sequences were obtained from memory CD4+ T cells sorted from blood. Subset given: CD45RA-negative fraction. The receptor set was obtained from a woman in her 30s in good health.

The rearrangement links TRBV10-3 to TRBJ2-7; 9 bases match TRBD1. Trimming at V came to 4 bases and at J to 3 bases, leaving 7 bases not matched to a gene. The CDR3 is 15 amino acids. The germline CDR1 and CDR2 sequences are ENHRY and SYGVKD. The CDR3 is CAISAWTGANYEQYF. CDR3 in DNA: TGTGCCATCAGTGCCTGGACAGGGGCCAACTACGAGCAGTACTTC.

The genes are TRBV6-6 and TRBJ1-2; D is unresolved. The V end was cut by 2 bases, the J end by 6 bases, with 10 bases between. The CDR3 spans 13 residues. The V gene's germline CDR1 is MNHNY and CDR2 SVGAGI (reference sequence). This chain's CDR3 is CASSYDARHGYTF. The CDR3 DNA sequence: TGTGCCAGCAGTTACGACGCCAGGCATGGCTACACCTTC.

For the CDR3, the DNA is TGTGCCAGCGCCAGTTGGGAGACCCAGTACTTC. It codes for CASASWETQYF. The chain is built from TRBV28 and TRBJ2-5, with D uncertain. The CDR3 spans 11 residues. The V end was cut by 8 bases, the J end by 5 bases, with 9 bases between. Germline CDR1 and CDR2: MDHEN and SYDVKM.

This clone was seen repeatedly, ten times or more. The V and J genes are TRBV5-1 and TRBJ1-4; 7 bases fit TRBD1. The trim removed 0 bases at V and 7 bases at J, leaving 9 bases unmatched. Germline V lookup: CDR1 SGHRS, CDR2 YFSETQ. The CDR3 is 16 amino acids. CDR3 in amino acids: CASSLEEGARSEKLFF. The CDR3, as DNA: TGCGCCAGCAGCTTGGAGGAGGGGGCTCGAAGTGAAAAACTGTTTTTT. The variable domain in full, with the rest retrieved from reference TRBV5-1 and TRBJ1-4, is KAGVTQTPRYLIKTRGQQVTLSCSPISGHRSVSWYQQTPGQGLQFLFEYFSETQRNKGNFPGRFSGRQFSNSRSEMNVSTLELGDSALYLCASSLEEGARSEKLFFGSGTQLSVL.

The V and J genes are TRBV20-1 and TRBJ2-4; D is uncertain. V lost 6 bases and J lost 5, with 8 bases in between. Germline lookup yields CDR1 DFQATT and CDR2 SNEGSKA (reference sequence). There are 11 residues in the CDR3. Here the CDR3 reads CSASKENIQYF. CDR3 nucleotides: TGCAGTGCCAGCAAAGAAAACATTCAGTACTTC.

This clone was found once. The chain is built from TRBV19 and TRBJ2-7, with 8 bases identical to TRBD2. V lost 5 bases to trimming and J lost 5 bases; unmatched junction nucleotides: 8. In germline, CDR1 is LNHDA, CDR2 SQIVND (reference sequence). This CDR3 region has 14 residues. CDR3 sequence: CASSFGGRSHEQYF. DNA of the CDR3: TGTGCCAGTAGTTTCGGCGGGAGGTCCCACGAGCAGTACTTC. Combining the CDR3 with reference TRBV19 and TRBJ2-7 gives the whole variable domain DGGITQSPKYLFRKEGQNVTLSCEQNLNHDAMYWYRQDPGQGLRLIYYSQIVNDFQKGDIAEGYSVSREKKESFPLTVTSAQKNPTAFYLCASSFGGRSHEQYFGPGTRLTVT.

V usage is TRBV5-1 and J usage is TRBJ2-2; 13 bases fit TRBD2. This CDR3 spans 19 amino acids. V lost 4 bases to trimming and J lost 7 bases; unmatched junction nucleotides: 16. Germline lookup yields CDR1 SGHRS and CDR2 YFSETQ. DNA for the CDR3: TGCGCCAGCAGCCGTAACGAACCGGGACTAGCGGGATTAGGCGGGGAGCTGTTTTTT. This sequence encodes CASSRNEPGLAGLGGELFF.

The sample holds a few counts of this clone. The chain employs TRBV11-2 and TRBJ2-5; 7 bases are shared with TRBD2. The germline V gene encodes CDR1 SGHAT and CDR2 FQNNGV. The CDR3 sequence is 14 residues long. V was clipped by 5 bases and J by 2 bases; unmatched bases: 5. The CDR3 here is CASSVGTNQETQYF. The DNA for the CDR3 is TGTGCCAGCAGCGTCGGGACTAATCAAGAGACCCAGTACTTC.